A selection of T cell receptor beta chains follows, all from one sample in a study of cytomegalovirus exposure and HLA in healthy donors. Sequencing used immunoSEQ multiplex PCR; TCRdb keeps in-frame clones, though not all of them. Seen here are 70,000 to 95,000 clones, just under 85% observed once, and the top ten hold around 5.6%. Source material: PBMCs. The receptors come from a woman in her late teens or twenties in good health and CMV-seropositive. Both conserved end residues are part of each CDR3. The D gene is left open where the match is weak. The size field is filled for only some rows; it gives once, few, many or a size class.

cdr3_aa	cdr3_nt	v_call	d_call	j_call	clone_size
CASSWGTGDYEQYF	TGCGCCAGCAGCTGGGGGACAGGGGACTACGAGCAGTACTTC	TRBV5-1	TRBD1	TRBJ2-7	.
CASSYAGSGEKLFF	TGTGCCAGCAGTTATGCGGGTTCGGGTGAAAAACTGTTTTTT	TRBV6-5	.	TRBJ1-4	.
CASRVLGTEAFF	TGTGCCAGCAGGGTGTTGGGGACTGAAGCTTTCTTT	TRBV19	.	TRBJ1-1	.
CASTRLAGPERQYF	TGTGCCAGCACTCGACTAGCGGGGCCGGAGAGGCAGTACTTC	TRBV6-6	TRBD2	TRBJ2-7	few
CASSLAGTDTQYF	TGCGCCAGCAGCTTGGCAGGGACAGATACGCAGTATTTT	TRBV5-1	.	TRBJ2-3	.
CASSTGSDTQYF	TGCGCCAGCAGCACGGGGTCAGATACGCAGTATTTT	TRBV5-1	.	TRBJ2-3	.
CASSIAGGPMNEQYF	TGTGCCAGCAGCATAGCGGGAGGGCCCATGAACGAGCAGTACTTC	TRBV6-5	TRBD2	TRBJ2-7	once
CVSSPNLAYTGELFF	TGTGTCAGCAGCCCCAACCTAGCTTACACCGGGGAGCTGTTTTTT	TRBV4-2	.	TRBJ2-2	.
CASRLTGGAGTEAFF	TGCGCCAGCAGACTCACAGGGGGCGCGGGCACTGAAGCTTTCTTT	TRBV4-1	TRBD1	TRBJ1-1	.
CASRAEETINYGYTF	TGTGCCAGCCGGGCTGAGGAGACTATCAACTATGGCTACACCTTC	TRBV27	.	TRBJ1-2	.